A single sample gave rise to the 5 T cell receptor beta chains below, sequenced in a study of OX40 agonist ivuxolimab in advanced cancers. The assay was immunoSEQ multiplex PCR, and TCRdb's table has in-frame clones only and misses some. The sample gives more than 70,000 clones, roughly 90% of which show up once; about 9% is in the top ten. This material consisted of CD4+ or CD8+ T cells sorted from blood, taken in a trial of the OX40 agonist ivuxolimab. All receptors derive from an adult with an advanced solid tumor such as melanoma, head and neck, liver or kidney cancer.

This chain uses TRBV19 with TRBJ1-4; D uncertain. Germline V gives CDR1 LNHDA, CDR2 SQIVND (reference sequence). The CDR3 runs to 14 residues. Trimming removed 7 bases at V and 3 bases at J, with 12 bases between. Here the CDR3 reads CASTYGSANEKLFF. Here the CDR3 DNA reads TGTGCCAGTACGTACGGGTCGGCTAATGAAAAACTGTTTTTT.

This clone occurred once. This chain uses TRBV27 with TRBJ2-7, with a weak D call TRBD1 (6 bases). Germline lookup yields CDR1 MNHEY and CDR2 SMNVEV (reference sequence). The CDR3 sequence is 14 residues long. Deletions cut 4 bases from V and 1 base from J, with 11 bases between. CDR3 bases: TGTGCCAGCAGTTCGAAACAGGGTTCCTACGAGCAGTACTTC. Translated, it gives CASSSKQGSYEQYF.

V usage is TRBV7-8 and J usage is TRBJ1-5; tentatively, D is TRBD1 (6 bases). Trimming removed 5 bases at V and 7 bases at J, with 18 bases between. In germline, CDR1 is SGHVS, CDR2 FQNEAQ. This CDR3 is 15 amino acids long. The DNA for the CDR3 is TGTGCCAGCAGCACAACAGGGTATCAGGGGCAGCCCCAGCATTTT. It encodes CASSTTGYQGQPQHF.

The chain couples TRBV2 to TRBJ1-1; D is ambiguous. The CDR3 runs 11 residues. In germline, CDR1 is SNHLY, CDR2 FYNNEI. V lost 11 bases and J lost 6, with 13 bases in between. The CDR3 sequence: CAPLERAEAFF. In nucleotides, the CDR3 is TGTGCCCCCTTGGAGAGGGCTGAAGCTTTCTTT.

J is TRBJ2-7 and V is TRBV5-1; tentative D call: TRBD1 (6 bases). V gave up 3 bases and J gave up 1 base, with 8 bases separating them. There are 13 residues in the CDR3. The germline gives CDR1 SGHRS, CDR2 YFSETQ. In DNA, the CDR3 is TGCGCCAGCAGCTGGACAGCGTCCTACGAGCAGTACTTC. Amino acid sequence: CASSWTASYEQYF.